This T cell receptor (beta chain) was obtained from a study of T cells in Graves' hyperthyroidism and ophthalmopathy. Looking at the study overall: Peripheral blood was secured at the point of initial diagnosis, before any treatment.

This clonotype was observed a few times. The target antigen is unknown. What was amplified from RNA transcripts were TCR beta CDR3 regions. The HTBI primer set drove a first-round RT-PCR of the TCR CDR3. TCRdb analysed the multiplex PCR reads with MiXCR anew, one entry per CDR3 protein. The table includes some 550,000 distinct CDR3 sequences, roughly 15% detected once. A patient was excluded if there was uncontrolled infection, other autoimmune disease, pregnancy or lactation. The ends were cut back, 2 bases at V and 6 bases at J, with 11 bases in the middle. The CDR3 runs to 14 residues. CDR1 is MNHEY and CDR2 is SVGAGI in the germline V gene. Study-level results: Most thyroid clonotypes that were expanded above 0.001 also turned up in blood. For ophthalmopathy, model prediction preceded onset by a median about 6 months.

V usage is TRBV6-5 and J usage is TRBJ2-1, with D perhaps assigned TRBD1 or TRBD2 (5 bases each). The clonotype was recovered from a woman aged 40-49 years with Graves' ophthalmopathy. What was sequenced was blood. The CDR3, as DNA: TGTGCCAGCAGTTACGAGGGGATGATCAATGAGCAGTTCTTC. As protein: CASSYEGMINEQFF.